This T cell receptor (beta chain) was sequenced during a study of T-cell memory formation after mild COVID-19. To note about this clonotype: Its antigen is still unknown.

The TCR alpha and TCR beta cDNA libraries, bearing sample barcodes and UMIs, were generated by 5'RACE using constant-segment primers. TCRdb re-analysed the 5' RACE reads in MiXCR, keeping a single row per CDR3 protein. The data show 150,000 or so distinct CDR3 sequences, around 30% seen once. V was cut by 2 bases and J by 4 bases, with 11 bases left in between. This CDR3 comprises 14 residues. Germline assignment: CDR1 MNHEY and CDR2 SVGEGT. Study results and caveats: Contracting CD4+ clones were located mainly in CM and EM, and CD8+ clones in EMRA. The pre-infection memory compartment contained some responding clones, suggesting cross-reactive memory joined.

Sequencing was done on a sample of PBMCs or a T cell subset sorted from them (not recorded which). This clonotype was obtained from an adult woman who had mild COVID-19 (a few samples of this study predate the infection). Cell type and time point are not known. This chain connects TRBV6-2 or TRBV6-3 to TRBJ1-1; D is undetermined. The CDR3, as DNA: TGTGCCAGCAGTTACCGAGGGAGACCCACTGAAGCTTTCTTT. As protein: CASSYRGRPTEAFF.